This entry lists 29 T cell receptor beta chains sequenced from one sample in a study of graft-versus-host responses after intestinal transplantation. With approximately 200,000 irradiated, violet-dye-labeled stimulator cells, approximately 200,000 CFSE-labeled responder cells were plated. The repertoire was sequenced with immunoSEQ multiplex PCR; TCRdb's copy has only in-frame clones and lacks some. The sample shows some 14,000 clones, approximately 36% of them seen only once. Material: alloreactive CD8+ T cells from a mixed lymphocyte reaction culture, obtained before intestinal transplant. Subset: CFSE-low proliferating T cells sorted from roughly six-day pre-transplant mixed lymphocyte reaction (GvH or HvG direction). These receptors were taken from a human patient who received an intestinal transplant.

The chain has TRBV7-9 and TRBJ1-1; TRBD1 matches 9 bases. Trimming took 2 bases from V and 6 from J; bases not matched to a gene: 16. The CDR3 extends over 18 amino acids. Germline CDR1 is SEHNR and CDR2 is FQNEAQ (reference sequence). CDR3 sequence: CASSLRKHRDRVVPEAFF. CDR3 nucleotides: TGTGCCAGCAGCTTACGCAAACATAGGGACAGGGTAGTCCCTGAAGCTTTCTTT.

This chain uses TRBV5-4 with TRBJ2-7; no definite D call. The CDR3 length is 13 residues. V was clipped by 0 bases and J by 1 base, with 5 bases between them. The germline V gene encodes CDR1 SGHNT and CDR2 YYREEE (reference sequence). The CDR3 nucleotides read TGTGCCAGCAGCTTGGGCATATCCTACGAGCAGTACTTC. This codes for CASSLGISYEQYF.

This chain joins TRBV7-8 and TRBJ2-1; possible D gene TRBD2, 7 bases. Trimming pared 1 base from V and 9 bases from J, leaving 19 bases between. This CDR3 has 16 amino acids. Germline V CDR1 and CDR2: SGHVS, FQNEAQ. CDR3 bases: TGTGCCAGCAGCTTAGGAGGGGGGGCCTTTGATGGTGAGCAGTTCTTC. This codes for CASSLGGGAFDGEQFF.

The chain recombines TRBV5-4 with TRBJ2-5; a weak D match, TRBD2 (6 bases). The CDR3 consists of 17 residues. Germline V CDR1 and CDR2: SGHNT, YYREEE (reference sequence). V was trimmed by 3 bases and J by 2 bases, leaving 20 bases between them. The CDR3, as DNA: TGTGCCAGCAGCTGCCCGTTGGAGAACGGGAGACAAGAGACCCAGTACTTC. Protein: CASSCPLENGRQETQYF.

The rearrangement links TRBV5-1 to TRBJ2-7; 12 nucleotides match TRBD2. V trimming: 3 bases; J trimming: 1 base; junction bases outside the gene matches: 5. The CDR3 loop spans 16 amino acids. Germline V lookup: CDR1 SGHRS, CDR2 YFSETQ. CDR3 loop: CASSSGLAGISYEQYF. CDR3 DNA sequence: TGCGCCAGCAGCTCAGGACTAGCGGGGATTTCCTACGAGCAGTACTTC.

This clone was seen only a few times. The chain is built from TRBV5-1 and TRBJ2-2, with D unresolved. CDR1 and CDR2 (germline): SGHRS, YFSETQ. Trimming shortened V by 2 bases and J by 1 base, and 6 bases separated the two germline ends. The CDR3 runs to 14 residues. CDR3 nucleotide sequence: TGCGCCAGCAGCTTAGGAAAGAACACCGGGGAGCTGTTTTTT. Translating gives CASSLGKNTGELFF.

The chain combines TRBV4-1 with TRBJ2-7; TRBD1 aligns across 8 bases. The CDR3 runs to 14 residues. From germline, CDR1 is MGHRA and CDR2 YSYEKL. After removal of 4 bases from V and 3 bases from J, the junction contained 5 bases not matched to a gene. The CDR3 loop is CASSPGQGGYEQYF. In nucleotides, the CDR3 is TGCGCCAGCAGCCCCGGACAGGGAGGCTACGAGCAGTACTTC.

This clone appeared a few times. Here the CDR3 reads CATSRELGGGQPQHF. The CDR3 nucleotides read TGTGCCACCAGCAGAGAGTTGGGGGGCGGACAGCCCCAGCATTTT. The gene calls are TRBV15 and TRBJ1-5, with D possibly matching TRBD1 (6 bases). Trimming removed 0 bases from V and 7 bases from J, with 13 bases in between. Per the germline V gene, CDR1 is LNHNV and CDR2 is YYDKDF (reference sequence). The CDR3 runs to 15 residues.

The J gene is TRBJ2-1, the V gene TRBV7-2; 8 positions match TRBD2. There are 15 residues in the CDR3. The germline V gene has CDR1 SGHTA and CDR2 FQGNSA. Trimming took 3 bases from V and 1 from J; bases not matched to a gene: 2. CDR3 sequence (DNA): TGTGCCAGCAGCTTCGGGGGGGCTTCCTACAATGAGCAGTTCTTC. Encoded protein: CASSFGGASYNEQFF.

This clone was counted a single time. V usage is TRBV27 and J usage is TRBJ2-5; D is unresolved. The J call could be wrong; TRBJ2-7 is a better fit for the DNA end. In germline, CDR1 is MNHEY, CDR2 SMNVEV (reference sequence). This CDR3 is 11 amino acids long. Here the CDR3 DNA reads TGTGCCAGCAGTAATGGGGTCGAGCAGTACTTC. Residues: CASSNGVEQYF.

The chain uses TRBV7-9 and TRBJ1-1; D is uncertain. There are 14 residues in the CDR3. V shed 2 bases and J shed 3 bases, with 10 bases lying between them. CDR1 SEHNR and CDR2 FQNEAQ come from the germline V gene (reference sequence). The CDR3 is CASSLTNADTEAFF. The DNA of the CDR3 is TGTGCCAGCAGCTTAACGAATGCGGACACTGAAGCTTTCTTT. Combining the CDR3 with reference TRBV7-9 and TRBJ1-1 gives the whole variable domain DTGVSQNPRHKITKRGQNVTFRCDPISEHNRLYWYRQTLGQGPEFLTYFQNEAQLEKSRLLSDRFSAERPKGSFSTLEIQRTEQGDSAMYLCASSLTNADTEAFFGQGTRLTVV.

This clone was found a few times. This chain uses TRBV28 with TRBJ2-7; D unclear. Germline V lookup: CDR1 MDHEN, CDR2 SYDVKM. Trimming removed 5 bases from V and 1 base from J, with 24 bases in between. This CDR3 region has 18 residues. The CDR3 here is CASSTQITRRRPSYEQYF. DNA for the CDR3: TGTGCCAGCAGTACCCAAATTACCCGGCGAAGGCCATCCTACGAGCAGTACTTC. Using reference TRBV28 and TRBJ2-7 for the parts outside the CDR3, the full variable domain is DVKVTQSSRYLVKRTGEKVFLECVQDMDHENMFWYRQDPGLGLRLIYFSYDVKMKEKGDIPEGYSVSREKKERFSLILESASTNQTSMYLCASSTQITRRRPSYEQYFGPGTRLTVT.

This sequence joins TRBV4-1 and TRBJ2-7; no definite D call. CDR1 is MGHRA, CDR2 YSYEKL, per germline. The CDR3 covers 16 residues. V dropped 0 bases and J dropped 3 bases, with 15 bases sitting between them. The CDR3 here is CASSQEYRSVGYEQYF. CDR3 nucleotides: TGCGCCAGCAGCCAAGAGTACCGTTCGGTCGGCTACGAGCAGTACTTC.

This clone was seen only a few times. The V call is TRBV6-5, the J call TRBJ2-4, with 7 bases lining up with TRBD1. V shed 7 bases, J shed 7 bases, and the junction held 10 bases outside the gene matches. The CDR3 is made up of 14 amino acids. CDR1 is MNHEY, CDR2 SVGAGI, per germline. Here the CDR3 reads CASTPRQGWNIQYF. The CDR3, as DNA: TGTGCCAGCACTCCCCGACAGGGATGGAACATTCAGTACTTC.

By share of the sample, this clone is medium-sized. The chain couples TRBV5-1 to TRBJ1-1; D is uncertain. The CDR3 extends over 11 amino acids. Germline V gene lookup returns CDR1 SGHRS and CDR2 YFSETQ. V was shortened by 2 bases and J by 5 bases, with 4 bases between the two germline ends. The CDR3 DNA reads as TGCGCCAGCAGCTTCGGTACTGAAGCTTTCTTT. This encodes CASSFGTEAFF. The variable domain in full, with the rest retrieved from reference TRBV5-1 and TRBJ1-1, is KAGVTQTPRYLIKTRGQQVTLSCSPISGHRSVSWYQQTPGQGLQFLFEYFSETQRNKGNFPGRFSGRQFSNSRSEMNVSTLELGDSALYLCASSFGTEAFFGQGTRLTVV.

The chain is built from TRBV5-6 and TRBJ2-7, with 8 bases matching TRBD2. Unmatched junction bases numbered 4, after V lost 0 bases and J lost 2 bases. The CDR3 is 15 amino acids. Germline loops: CDR1 SGHDT, CDR2 YYEEEE. The CDR3 DNA reads TGTGCCAGCAGCTTGGTCGGGGGGGTTACCTACGAGCAGTACTTC. Its protein is CASSLVGGVTYEQYF.

Notes on this clone: A junction boundary mismatches the germline segment, possibly from a read error. This sequence joins TRBV6-1 and TRBJ2-1; D not resolved. The CDR3 is made up of 14 amino acids. The germline gives CDR1 MNHNS, CDR2 SASEGT. CDR3 sequence (DNA): TGTGCCAGCAGTCAAGCAGACTCCTACAATGAGCAGTTCTTC. Its translation: CASSQADSYNEQFF.

Sample share makes this clone medium-sized. The rearrangement uses TRBV6-1 and TRBJ2-7; unclear D gene. Trimming took off 1 base at V and 1 base at J, with 5 bases between the two ends. CDR1 and CDR2 (germline): MNHNS, SASEGT. This CDR3 is built from 13 residues. CDR3 residues: CASSEGLSYEQYF. CDR3 sequence (DNA): TGTGCCAGCAGTGAAGGACTTTCCTACGAGCAGTACTTC.

This rearrangement joins TRBV6-1 to TRBJ2-7; no definite D call. The CDR3 totals 18 residues. Germline CDR1 MNHNS, CDR2 SASEGT. Trimming left V 0 bases short and J 1 base short, with 19 bases between. The CDR3 region is CASSEALNWEFGSYEQYF. In nucleotides, the CDR3 is TGTGCCAGCAGTGAAGCCCTAAATTGGGAATTTGGATCCTACGAGCAGTACTTC.

The gene calls are TRBV7-3 and TRBJ2-6, with D uncertain. The V end was cut by 4 bases, the J end by 0 bases, with 22 bases between. This CDR3 comprises 20 residues. From germline, CDR1 is SGHTA and CDR2 FQGTGA. The DNA of the CDR3 is TGTGCCAGCAGCTCGCCGTCAGGAGCTTACAGCCTCTCTGGGGCCAACGTCCTGACTTTC. It specifies CASSSPSGAYSLSGANVLTF.

This sequence joins TRBV6-6 and TRBJ2-1, with TRBD1 matching over 8 bases. Per the germline V gene, CDR1 is MNHNY and CDR2 is SVGAGI (reference sequence). Trimming at V came to 1 base and at J to 8 bases, leaving 4 bases not matched to a gene. The CDR3 consists of 14 residues. CDR3 in DNA: TGTGCCAGCAGTTACTACAGGGGGGTGGATGAGCAGTTCTTC. Translating it yields CASSYYRGVDEQFF.

This clone was observed a few times. The chain is built from TRBV14 and TRBJ1-2; 10 nucleotides agree with TRBD1. The CDR3 spans 17 residues. J lost 6 bases, V lost 1 base, and 11 bases had no gene match. Germline V gives CDR1 SGHDN, CDR2 FVKESK. This CDR3 reads CASSQATLGTGENGYTF. The DNA for the CDR3 is TGTGCCAGCAGCCAAGCCACCCTCGGGACAGGGGAAAATGGCTACACCTTC.

V usage is TRBV2 and J usage is TRBJ2-7; D is perhaps TRBD1 or TRBD2 (5 bases each). Trimming removed 4 bases from V and 4 bases from J, with 8 bases in between. CDR3 size: 12 residues. Per the germline V gene, CDR1 is SNHLY and CDR2 is FYNNEI. CDR3 loop: CASSAGQYEQYF. CDR3 nucleotide sequence: TGTGCCAGCAGTGCGGGGCAATACGAGCAGTACTTC.

By its share, this clone is medium-sized (0.01 to 0.1%). The rearrangement joins TRBV4-1 to TRBJ1-3; unclear D gene. V was pared by 1 base and J by 4 bases, with 8 bases between. Germline V lookup: CDR1 MGHRA, CDR2 YSYEKL. The CDR3 is 14 amino acids. The CDR3 here is CASSQVGGGNTIYF. The CDR3 DNA reads TGCGCCAGCAGCCAAGTTGGAGGAGGAAACACCATATATTTT.

The chain recombines TRBV27 with TRBJ1-2; D gene unclear. Germline CDR1 is MNHEY and CDR2 is SMNVEV (reference sequence). The CDR3 runs 13 residues. Trimming stripped 3 bases from V and 0 bases from J, with 5 bases between. CDR3 DNA sequence: TGTGCCAGCAGTTTCGGACCTAACTATGGCTACACCTTC. As protein: CASSFGPNYGYTF.

The V gene is TRBV7-9, the J gene TRBJ1-1, with D perhaps TRBD1 (5 bases). The CDR3 consists of 13 residues. Germline V lookup: CDR1 SEHNR, CDR2 FQNEAQ (reference sequence). Trimming pared 5 bases from V and 6 bases from J, leaving 13 bases between. The CDR3 nucleotides read TGTGCCAGCAGCCCCAGGGAAGTCCCTGAAGCTTTCTTT. This encodes CASSPREVPEAFF.

This sequence joins TRBV6-5 and TRBJ2-1; D may be TRBD2 (6 bases). This CDR3 contains 14 residues. CDR1 and CDR2 from the germline V gene are MNHEY and SVGAGI. Trimming stripped 6 bases from V and 9 bases from J, with 18 bases between. In DNA form, the CDR3 reads TGTGCCAGCAGGGGGGGACTTGCGTGGGGTGAGCAGTTCTTC. Amino acid sequence: CASRGGLAWGEQFF.

The chain couples TRBV27 to TRBJ2-7; a possible D gene is TRBD1 (5 bases). CDR3 size: 14 residues. V lost 3 bases and J 2 bases, leaving 11 bases between the germline ends. CDR1 MNHEY and CDR2 SMNVEV come from the germline V gene (reference sequence). CDR3 nucleotide sequence: TGTGCCAGCAGTTTCTTCACAGGTCCCTACGAGCAGTACTTC. Translated: CASSFFTGPYEQYF.

This clone has only a few counts. CDR3 sequence reads: CASSHPRLLNTGELFF. The CDR3 DNA reads as TGCGCCAGCAGCCACCCGAGGCTTCTTAACACCGGGGAGCTGTTTTTT. The V gene is TRBV4-1, the J gene TRBJ2-2; D is unresolved. CDR3 length: 16 residues. V gave up 3 bases and J gave up 2 bases, with 13 bases separating them. Germline V CDR1 and CDR2: MGHRA, YSYEKL.